This T cell receptor (beta chain) emerged from a study of T cell repertoires in cytomegalovirus infection. Study-level background: The public TCR beta signatures pointed to both CMV infection and matching HLA type.

This clonotype showed up many times. Antigen: not known. The study, taken as a whole, reports: Clonotypes of TCR beta that were HLA-C-restricted and CMV-specific dominated the ex vivo response. Accumulated public TCR beta family frequency recognized individuals carrying CMV together with the relevant HLA.

TCRdb recomputed calls from the reads with MiXCR, one row per CDR3 protein. The top ten hold roughly 20% of the sample, which has about 150,000 distinct CDR3 sequences, approximately 17% seen once. Sequencing was carried out using CD8+ T cells from PBMCs. The source is a human donor in good health (CMV status not recorded). Some clones in this sample may be carry-over from other donors' samples.

The CDR3, as DNA: TGTGCCAGCAGAGGAGGACTAGGGGCCGAAGCTTTCTTT. As protein: CASRGGLGAEAFF. The chain joins TRBV12-3 or TRBV12-4 to TRBJ1-1; a weak D match, TRBD1 (5 bases). Between the trimmed V and J ends, which lost 6 bases and 8 bases, there was a span of 16 bases. The CDR3 has 13 amino acids.